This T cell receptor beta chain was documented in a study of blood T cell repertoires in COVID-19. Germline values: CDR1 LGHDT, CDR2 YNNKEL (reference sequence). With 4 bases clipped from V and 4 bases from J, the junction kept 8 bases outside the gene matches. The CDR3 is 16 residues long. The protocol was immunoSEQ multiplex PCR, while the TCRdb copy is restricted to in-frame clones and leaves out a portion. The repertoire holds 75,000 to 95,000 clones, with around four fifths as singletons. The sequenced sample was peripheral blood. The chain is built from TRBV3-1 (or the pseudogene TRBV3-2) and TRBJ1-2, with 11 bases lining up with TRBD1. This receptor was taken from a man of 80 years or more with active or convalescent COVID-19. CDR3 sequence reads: CASSLRPGQGVYGYTF. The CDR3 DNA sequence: TGTGCCAGCAGCCTTCGACCGGGACAGGGGGTCTATGGCTACACCTTC.